The next 18 T cell receptor beta chains were all read from a single sample in a study of CD8 T cells in Susac syndrome. With random hexamers, reverse transcription was performed on roughly 0.45 to 1 ug of RNA. TCRdb reprocessed the immunoSEQ multiplex PCR reads with MiXCR, giving one entry per CDR3 protein. The sample shows 77,000 or so distinct CDR3 sequences, about 95% of them seen only once. Sequenced: CD8+ T cells from PBMCs. Receptors originate from a human donor with multiple sclerosis.

The chain is built from TRBV20-1 and TRBJ2-1, with 8 bases aligning to TRBD2. The CDR3 loop spans 16 amino acids. CDR1 is DFQATT and CDR2 is SNEGSKA in the germline V gene (reference sequence). After removal of 3 bases from V and 2 bases from J, the junction contained 9 bases not matched to a gene. CDR3 sequence reads: CSASGTRLATYNEQFF. The CDR3 DNA follows: TGCAGTGCTAGTGGAACCAGACTAGCGACCTACAATGAGCAGTTCTTC.

The V and J genes are TRBV27 and TRBJ1-2; D not certain. The ends were cut back, 6 bases at V and 4 bases at J, with 15 bases in the middle. Germline CDR1 MNHEY, CDR2 SMNVEV (reference sequence). This CDR3 comprises 14 residues. The DNA for the CDR3 is TGTGCCAGCAGCGCCGTCCCAGGCGCCTATGGCTACACCTTC. Its translation: CASSAVPGAYGYTF.

The chain carries TRBV7-9 and TRBJ1-2; tentatively, D is TRBD1 (5 bases). Trimming cost V 4 bases and J 1 base, with 16 bases left between them. Germline V gene sequence: CDR1 SEHNR, CDR2 FQNEAQ (reference sequence). The CDR3 is 16 amino acids. The CDR3 coding sequence is TGTGCCAGCAGCTCCCACTTGACAGACTTTAACTATGGCTACACCTTC. As protein: CASSSHLTDFNYGYTF.

The rearrangement joins TRBV12-3 or TRBV12-4 to TRBJ2-3, with 10 nucleotides matching TRBD2. The V and J ends lost 7 bases and 6 bases, in that order; junction bases with no gene match: 7. This CDR3 is built from 14 residues. The CDR3 coding sequence is TGTGCCAGCATCCTCGGGACTAGCGCGGATACGCAGTATTTT. Protein: CASILGTSADTQYF.

This CDR3 is CASSLSPYEQYF. The CDR3 bases are TGTGCCAGCAGCTTGAGCCCCTACGAGCAGTACTTC. The chain combines TRBV7-9 with TRBJ2-7, with no clear D. The germline V gene has CDR1 SEHNR and CDR2 FQNEAQ (reference sequence). The CDR3 has 12 residues. Trimming took 3 bases from V and 2 from J, leaving 5 bases between them.

The chain carries TRBV27 and TRBJ1-1; D gene ambiguous. The CDR3 is 14 amino acids. Trimming shortened V by 6 bases and J by 2 bases, and 13 bases separated the two germline ends. The germline V gene encodes CDR1 MNHEY and CDR2 SMNVEV (reference sequence). CDR3: CASSMLTDNTEAFF. DNA of the CDR3: TGTGCCAGCAGCATGTTGACGGATAACACTGAAGCTTTCTTT.

The chain has TRBV19 and TRBJ1-1; 7 bases align to TRBD1. CDR3 length equals 15 residues. CDR1 is LNHDA and CDR2 is SQIVND in the germline V gene (reference sequence). The J segment lost 0 bases and the V segment lost 1 base, leaving 2 bases of the junction unmatched. The CDR3 DNA reads TGTGCCAGTAGTATAGTAGGGACAGTGAACACTGAAGCTTTCTTT. As protein: CASSIVGTVNTEAFF. The variable domain in full, with the rest retrieved from reference TRBV19 and TRBJ1-1, is DGGITQSPKYLFRKEGQNVTLSCEQNLNHDAMYWYRQDPGQGLRLIYYSQIVNDFQKGDIAEGYSVSREKKESFPLTVTSAQKNPTAFYLCASSIVGTVNTEAFFGQGTRLTVV.

This chain joins TRBV18 and TRBJ2-3, with D possibly being TRBD1 (6 bases). Trimming removed 3 bases at V and 3 bases at J, with 19 bases between. The CDR3 runs 17 residues. Germline V CDR1 and CDR2: KGHSH, LQKENI. The CDR3 sequence: CASSPALWGQGTDTQYF. DNA for the CDR3: TGTGCCAGCTCACCCGCCCTGTGGGGTCAGGGGACAGATACGCAGTATTTT.

The chain is built from TRBV9 and TRBJ1-5, with D unresolved. The V gene lost 2 bases and the J gene lost 2 bases, with 11 bases spanning the gap. The CDR3 is 15 amino acids. Germline V gene sequence: CDR1 SGDLS, CDR2 YYNGEE. CDR3 in amino acids: CASSVEGRRNQPQHF. The CDR3 DNA reads TGTGCCAGCAGCGTGGAGGGAAGACGCAATCAGCCCCAGCATTTT.

This chain joins TRBV29-1 and TRBJ1-1; 9 bases align to TRBD1. The CDR3 spans 13 residues. Per germline, CDR1 SQVTM and CDR2 ANQGSEA. J lost 5 bases, V lost 3 bases, and 4 bases had no gene match. CDR3 DNA: TGCAGCGTTGAGGGACAGGGATATACTGAAGCTTTCTTT. It encodes CSVEGQGYTEAFF.

This chain joins TRBV25-1 and TRBJ1-1; tentatively, D is TRBD1 (5 bases). Trimming cost V 4 bases and J 0 bases, with 15 bases left between them. This CDR3 is built from 16 residues. The germline CDR1 and CDR2 sequences are MGHDK and SYGVNS. DNA for the CDR3: TGTGCCAGCAGTGGAAGGCTGACAGTCCTGAACACTGAAGCTTTCTTT. Residues: CASSGRLTVLNTEAFF.

The V call is TRBV7-7, the J call TRBJ2-7; 7 bases match TRBD1. Germline CDR1 and CDR2: SSHAT and FNYEAQ (reference sequence). With V trimmed by 5 bases and J by 5 bases, 3 bases remained unmatched. The CDR3 is made up of 12 amino acids. CDR3 sequence: CASSPRGHEQYF. DNA of the CDR3: TGTGCCAGCAGCCCGAGGGGGCACGAGCAGTACTTC.

The chain uses TRBV12-3 or TRBV12-4 and TRBJ2-5; D is possibly TRBD2 (5 bases). This CDR3 spans 14 amino acids. Trimming removed 3 bases from V and 2 bases from J, with 10 bases in between. CDR3: CASSFASGQETQYF. The CDR3 DNA is TGTGCCAGCAGTTTCGCCTCGGGGCAAGAGACCCAGTACTTC.

This clonotype was seen only a few times. The V call is TRBV29-1, the J call TRBJ2-1, with TRBD2 as a possible D gene (5 bases). This CDR3 has 12 amino acids. The germline V gene encodes CDR1 SQVTM and CDR2 ANQGSEA. Trimming cost V 2 bases and J 5 bases, with 7 bases left between them. The chain's CDR3 is CSVELRDNEQFF. CDR3 coding DNA: TGCAGCGTTGAATTGCGGGACAATGAGCAGTTCTTC.

The chain employs TRBV4-1 and TRBJ2-2, with TRBD1 matching over 10 bases. V lost 4 bases and J lost 6; bases outside the gene matches: 8. This CDR3 is 16 amino acids long. CDR1 MGHRA and CDR2 YSYEKL come from the germline V gene. CDR3 nucleotide sequence: TGCGCCAGCAGCCTACCCGGGACAGGGGATCCCGGGGAGCTGTTTTTT. Its protein is CASSLPGTGDPGELFF.

The rearrangement joins TRBV25-1 to TRBJ2-3; D might be TRBD2 (8 bases). This CDR3 spans 16 amino acids. Germline lookup yields CDR1 MGHDK and CDR2 SYGVNS. Trimming took 2 bases from V and 2 from J, leaving 14 bases between them. The CDR3 loop is CASSEREGAYTDTQYF. The CDR3 coding sequence is TGTGCCAGCAGTGAACGGGAGGGGGCCTACACAGATACGCAGTATTTT.

The J gene is TRBJ1-2, the V gene TRBV6-6, with D possibly being TRBD1 (5 bases). With 8 bases removed from V and 7 bases from J, the gap between germline ends came to 8 bases. Looked up from germline, CDR1 is MNHNY and CDR2 is SVGAGI (reference sequence). The CDR3 loop spans 10 amino acids. CDR3 sequence: CASEGAGYTF. The CDR3 DNA reads TGTGCCAGCGAAGGGGCTGGCTACACCTTC.

This clonotype came up once. The V gene is TRBV27, the J gene TRBJ1-2; TRBD1 might be the D (6 bases). The V gene lost 4 bases and the J gene lost 3 bases, with 12 bases spanning the gap. The CDR3 runs to 14 residues. Per germline, CDR1 MNHEY and CDR2 SMNVEV (reference sequence). The DNA of the CDR3 is TGTGCCAGCAGTTGGGGGGCGTCGGACTATGGCTACACCTTC. It yields the protein CASSWGASDYGYTF.